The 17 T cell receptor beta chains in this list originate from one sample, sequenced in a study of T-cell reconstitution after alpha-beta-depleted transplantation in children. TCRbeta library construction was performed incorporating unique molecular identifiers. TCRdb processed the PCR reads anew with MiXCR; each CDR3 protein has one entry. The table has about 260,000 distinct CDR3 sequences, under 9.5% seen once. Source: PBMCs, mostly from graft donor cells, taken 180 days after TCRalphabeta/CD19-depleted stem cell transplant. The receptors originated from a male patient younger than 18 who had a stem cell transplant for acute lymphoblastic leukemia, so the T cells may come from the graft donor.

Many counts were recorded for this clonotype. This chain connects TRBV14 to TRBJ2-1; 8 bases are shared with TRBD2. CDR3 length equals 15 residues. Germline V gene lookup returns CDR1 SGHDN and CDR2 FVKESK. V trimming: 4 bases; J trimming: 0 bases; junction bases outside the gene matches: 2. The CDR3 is CASSLLAGSYNEQFF. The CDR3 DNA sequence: TGTGCCAGCAGCCTTCTAGCGGGCTCCTACAATGAGCAGTTCTTC.

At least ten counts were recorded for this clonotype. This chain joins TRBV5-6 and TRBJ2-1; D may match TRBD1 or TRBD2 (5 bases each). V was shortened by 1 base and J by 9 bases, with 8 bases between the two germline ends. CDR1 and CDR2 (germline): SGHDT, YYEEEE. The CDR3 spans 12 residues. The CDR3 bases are TGTGCCAGCAGCTTGCCGGGACGTGAGCAGTTCTTC. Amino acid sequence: CASSLPGREQFF.

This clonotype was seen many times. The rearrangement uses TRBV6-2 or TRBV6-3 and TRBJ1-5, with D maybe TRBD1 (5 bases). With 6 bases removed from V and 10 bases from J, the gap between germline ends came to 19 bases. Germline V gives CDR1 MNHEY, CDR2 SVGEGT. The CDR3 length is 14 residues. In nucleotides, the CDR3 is TGTGCCAGCAGCCGCACTAAGGGAGGGGAACCCCAGCATTTT. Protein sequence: CASSRTKGGEPQHF.

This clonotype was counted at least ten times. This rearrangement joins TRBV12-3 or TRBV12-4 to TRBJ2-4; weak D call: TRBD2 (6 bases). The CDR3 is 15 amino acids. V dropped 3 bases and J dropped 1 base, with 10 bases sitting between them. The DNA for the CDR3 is TGTGCCAGCAGTTTTCTAGGGAGGGCCAAAAACATTCAGTACTTC. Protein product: CASSFLGRAKNIQYF.

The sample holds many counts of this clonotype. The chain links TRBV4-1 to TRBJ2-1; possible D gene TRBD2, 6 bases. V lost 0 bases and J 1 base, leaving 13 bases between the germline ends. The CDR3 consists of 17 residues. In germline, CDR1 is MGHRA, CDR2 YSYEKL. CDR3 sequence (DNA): TGCGCCAGCAGCCAAGAAGGTGCTAGCGATTCCTACAATGAGCAGTTCTTC. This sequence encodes CASSQEGASDSYNEQFF.

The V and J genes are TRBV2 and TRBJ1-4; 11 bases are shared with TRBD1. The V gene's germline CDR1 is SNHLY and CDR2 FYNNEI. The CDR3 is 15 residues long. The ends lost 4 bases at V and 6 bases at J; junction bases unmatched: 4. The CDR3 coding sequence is TGTGCCAGCAGTGGGCGGGACAGGGGGTATGAAAAACTGTTTTTT. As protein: CASSGRDRGYEKLFF.

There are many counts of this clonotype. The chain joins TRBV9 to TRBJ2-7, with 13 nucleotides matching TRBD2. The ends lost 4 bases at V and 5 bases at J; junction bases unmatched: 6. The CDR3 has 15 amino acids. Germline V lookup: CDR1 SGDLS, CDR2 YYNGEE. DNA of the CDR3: TGTGCCAGCAGCCCGACTAGCGGGAGGTCCCACGAGCAGTACTTC. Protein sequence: CASSPTSGRSHEQYF.

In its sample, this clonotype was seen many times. CDR3 coding DNA: TGTGCCAGCAGTCCACAGGGGCTGGGCACTGAAGCTTTCTTT. It translates to CASSPQGLGTEAFF. The rearrangement joins TRBV6-5 to TRBJ1-1; 7 bases are shared with TRBD1. Trimming at V came to 5 bases and at J to 4 bases, leaving 7 bases not matched to a gene. The CDR3 sequence is 14 residues long. Germline values: CDR1 MNHEY, CDR2 SVGAGI.

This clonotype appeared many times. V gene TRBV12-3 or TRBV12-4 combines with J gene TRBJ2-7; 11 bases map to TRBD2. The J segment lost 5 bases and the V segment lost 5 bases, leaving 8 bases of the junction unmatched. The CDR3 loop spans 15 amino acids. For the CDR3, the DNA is TGTGCCAGCAGTCCCCTCGGGACTAGCGGTCACGAGCAGTACTTC. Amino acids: CASSPLGTSGHEQYF.

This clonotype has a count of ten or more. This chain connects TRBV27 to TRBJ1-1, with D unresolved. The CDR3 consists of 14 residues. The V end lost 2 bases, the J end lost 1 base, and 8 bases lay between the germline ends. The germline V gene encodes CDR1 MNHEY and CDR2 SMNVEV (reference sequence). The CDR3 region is CASSLSPQNTEAFF. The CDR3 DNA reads TGTGCCAGCAGTTTAAGTCCCCAGAACACTGAAGCTTTCTTT.

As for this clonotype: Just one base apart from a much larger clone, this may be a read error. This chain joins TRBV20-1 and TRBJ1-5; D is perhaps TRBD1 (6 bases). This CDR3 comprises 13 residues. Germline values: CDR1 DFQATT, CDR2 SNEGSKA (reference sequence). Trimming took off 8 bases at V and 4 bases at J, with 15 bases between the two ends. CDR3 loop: CSLRAGVNQPQHF. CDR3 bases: TGCAGTTTACGGGCAGGGGTGAATCAGCCCCAGCATTTT.

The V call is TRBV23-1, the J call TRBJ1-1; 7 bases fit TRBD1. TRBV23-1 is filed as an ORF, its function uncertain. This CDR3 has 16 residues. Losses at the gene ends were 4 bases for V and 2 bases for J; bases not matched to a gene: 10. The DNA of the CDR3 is TGCGCCAGCAGTCCGGGGGGCCAGGGGGTTAACACTGAAGCTTTCTTT. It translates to CASSPGGQGVNTEAFF.

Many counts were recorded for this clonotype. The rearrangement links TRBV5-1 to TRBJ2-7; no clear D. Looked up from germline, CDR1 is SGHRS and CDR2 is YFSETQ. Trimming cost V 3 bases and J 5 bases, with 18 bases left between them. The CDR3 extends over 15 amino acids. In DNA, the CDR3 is TGCGCCAGCAGCTCCAGACTCCTCCGGTTGGACGAGCAGTACTTC. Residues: CASSSRLLRLDEQYF.

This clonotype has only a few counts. The DNA of the CDR3 is TGTGCCAGCAGCCGGGGTCTAGGCTCCTACAATGAGCAGTTCTTC. It is translated as CASSRGLGSYNEQFF. The J gene is TRBJ2-1, the V gene TRBV11-3, with D possibly being TRBD2 (5 bases). V lost 5 bases and J lost 0, with 11 bases in between. This CDR3 is built from 15 residues. The V gene's germline CDR1 is SGHNT and CDR2 YENEEA.

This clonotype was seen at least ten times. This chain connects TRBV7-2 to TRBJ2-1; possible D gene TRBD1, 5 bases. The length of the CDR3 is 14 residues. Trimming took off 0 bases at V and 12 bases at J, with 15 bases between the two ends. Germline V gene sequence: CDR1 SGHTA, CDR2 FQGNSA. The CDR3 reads CASSLAQGAWVQFF. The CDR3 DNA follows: TGTGCCAGCAGCTTAGCACAAGGGGCCTGGGTGCAGTTCTTC.

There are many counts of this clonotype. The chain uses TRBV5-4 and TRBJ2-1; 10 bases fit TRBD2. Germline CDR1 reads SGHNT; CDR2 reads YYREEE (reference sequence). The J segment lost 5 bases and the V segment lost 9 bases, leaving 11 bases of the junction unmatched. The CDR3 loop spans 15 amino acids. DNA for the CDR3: TGTGCCACCCAAGCGGGAGGGCCGATCAACAATGAGCAGTTCTTC. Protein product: CATQAGGPINNEQFF.

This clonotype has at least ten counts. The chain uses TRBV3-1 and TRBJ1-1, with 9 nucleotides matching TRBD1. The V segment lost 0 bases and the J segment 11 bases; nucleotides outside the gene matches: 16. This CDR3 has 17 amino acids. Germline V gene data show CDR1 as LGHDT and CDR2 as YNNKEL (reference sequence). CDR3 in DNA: TGTGCCAGCAGCCAAGATCCGCGACAGGGGGGCCATACTAGCGCTTTCTTT. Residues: CASSQDPRQGGHTSAFF.